This TCR beta chain emerged from a study of blood T cell repertoires in COVID-19. Study summary: The United States, Italy and Spain supplied acute and convalescent COVID-19 samples. Sources were T cells, B-cell-depleted T cells, or PBMCs; the material itself was cDNA or gDNA.

The authors' processing: Amplifying reference gene primers gave estimates of nucleated cell counts. Sequencing was performed with immunoSEQ multiplex PCR; in TCRdb, only in-frame clones are kept and a portion is missing. That table supplies the V and J calls and clone size; D and trimming were determined from the DNA. The sample consists of tens of thousands of clones, 65% to 85% of them appearing once. The CDR3 contains 14 residues. Germline CDR1 MNHEY, CDR2 SMNVEV (reference sequence). V lost 3 bases and J lost 5, with 14 bases in between. The chain recombines TRBV27 with TRBJ2-7; possibly TRBD2 for D (7 bases). Sample: peripheral blood. This clonotype originated in a woman aged 60 to 75 with acute or convalescent COVID-19. The CDR3 spells CASSLAGAGDEQYF. The DNA of the CDR3 is TGTGCCAGCAGTTTGGCGGGGGCTGGGGACGAGCAGTACTTC.